The 24 T cell receptor beta chains below all came from one sample that was sequenced in a study of cytomegalovirus exposure and HLA in healthy donors. The PCR had 60 Vbeta and 13 Jbeta primers. Profiling relied on immunoSEQ multiplex PCR, and the TCRdb table lists in-frame clones only, not all of them. The sample carries about 110,000 clones, 75% to 80% recorded once. Sequencing input: PBMCs. These receptors originate from a woman aged 25 to 39 in good health and CMV-seronegative.

V gene TRBV18 combines with J gene TRBJ2-5, with D tentatively TRBD2 (7 bases). V dropped 6 bases and J dropped 2 bases, with 13 bases sitting between them. Germline loops: CDR1 KGHSH, CDR2 LQKENI. This CDR3 contains 14 residues. CDR3 nucleotide sequence: TGTGCCAGCTCTAGGGGGGGAGCACAAGAGACCCAGTACTTC. Its translation: CASSRGGAQETQYF.

The chain couples TRBV6-6 to TRBJ1-6, with D possibly TRBD1 on 5 matching bases. The CDR3 is 15 residues long. CDR1 is MNHNY, CDR2 SVGAGI, per germline (reference sequence). Trimming pared 6 bases from V and 8 bases from J, leaving 17 bases between. As DNA, the CDR3 is TGTGCCAGCAGCTGGGGCCCGGGGGTTGATTCACCCCTCCACTTT. It yields the protein CASSWGPGVDSPLHF.

V and J are TRBV6-5 and TRBJ1-3; D call uncertain. There are 15 residues in the CDR3. Germline V gene data show CDR1 as MNHEY and CDR2 as SVGAGI. Trimming pared 0 bases from V and 2 bases from J, leaving 8 bases between. The CDR3 region has the DNA TGTGCCAGCAGTTACTCGGTTCCAGCTGGAAACACCATATATTTT. Translating it yields CASSYSVPAGNTIYF.

The chain employs TRBV9 and TRBJ1-1; a weak D match, TRBD1 (5 bases). The CDR3 runs 14 residues. Trimming shortened V by 2 bases and J by 1 base, and 9 bases separated the two germline ends. CDR1 is SGDLS and CDR2 is YYNGEE in the germline V gene. The DNA of the CDR3 is TGTGCCAGCAGCGTTACAGGTGCGAACACTGAAGCTTTCTTT. Translating it yields CASSVTGANTEAFF. Complete variable domain (other parts from reference TRBV9 and TRBJ1-1): DSGVTQTPKHLITATGQRVTLRCSPRSGDLSVYWYQQSLDQGLQFLIQYYNGEERAKGNILERFSAQQFPDLHSELNLSSLELGDSALYFCASSVTGANTEAFFGQGTRLTVV.

The genes are TRBV19 and TRBJ1-2; D unclear. V dropped 2 bases and J dropped 3 bases, with 10 bases sitting between them. Per the germline V gene, CDR1 is LNHDA and CDR2 is SQIVND (reference sequence). The CDR3 covers 14 residues. The CDR3 DNA reads TGTGCCAGTAGTATACGTACAGCACACTATGGCTACACCTTC. Translating gives CASSIRTAHYGYTF.

This sequence joins TRBV4-2 and TRBJ1-3; 7 bases align to TRBD1. V was pared by 3 bases and J by 1 base, with 3 bases of the junction left unmatched. This CDR3 spans 15 amino acids. The germline CDR1 and CDR2 sequences are LGHNA and YNFKEQ. CDR3 nucleotides: TGTGCCAGCAGCCATGTACAGGGGTCTGGAAACACCATATATTTT. Translation: CASSHVQGSGNTIYF.

This CDR3 reads CASSDRPGTGRNTEAFF. In DNA form, the CDR3 reads TGTGCCAGCAGTGACCGTCCCGGGACAGGACGGAACACTGAAGCTTTCTTT. The chain links TRBV6-4 to TRBJ1-1; 8 nucleotides agree with TRBD1. The ends lost 2 bases at V and 1 base at J; junction bases unmatched: 9. The CDR3 sequence is 17 residues long. Germline CDR1 and CDR2: MRHNA and SNTAGT.

The J gene is TRBJ2-2, the V gene TRBV7-2; possible D gene TRBD1, 6 bases. This CDR3 has 16 amino acids. From germline, CDR1 is SGHTA and CDR2 FQGNSA. The V and J ends lost 5 bases and 4 bases respectively, with 17 bases between them. The CDR3 nucleotides are TGTGCCAGCAGCACCTATCCAACAGGGAGCACCGGGGAGCTGTTTTTT. Translating it yields CASSTYPTGSTGELFF.

V is TRBV4-1 and J is TRBJ2-1, with 14 bases fitting TRBD2. Germline lookup yields CDR1 MGHRA and CDR2 YSYEKL. The CDR3 contains 17 residues. Unmatched junction bases numbered 9, after V lost 3 bases and J lost 8 bases. The CDR3 bases are TGCGCCAGCAGCCAGGATGGGACTAGCGGGAGTGTCCATGAGCAGTTCTTC. It codes for CASSQDGTSGSVHEQFF.

This chain uses TRBV9 with TRBJ1-4; TRBD1 aligns across 7 bases. Trimming at V came to 5 bases and at J to 8 bases, leaving 12 bases not matched to a gene. The CDR3 sequence is 15 residues long. Germline loops: CDR1 SGDLS, CDR2 YYNGEE. The CDR3 sequence: CASSDRQGGVEKLFF. The DNA of the CDR3 is TGTGCCAGCAGTGACCGACAGGGTGGAGTAGAAAAACTGTTTTTT.

This chain connects TRBV29-1 to TRBJ1-1; 7 positions match TRBD1. V trimming: 7 bases; J trimming: 0 bases; junction bases outside the gene matches: 2. Looked up from germline, CDR1 is SQVTM and CDR2 is ANQGSEA. The CDR3 totals 12 residues. This chain's CDR3 is CSETGLNTEAFF. Written as DNA, the CDR3 is TGCAGCGAGACAGGGTTGAACACTGAAGCTTTCTTT.

The V gene is TRBV30, the J gene TRBJ2-7; 7 bases align to TRBD1. The CDR3 is 16 amino acids. J was trimmed by 4 bases and V by 1 base; bases with no gene match: 13. CDR1 GTSNPN and CDR2 SVGIG come from the germline V gene (reference sequence). CDR3 protein: CAWSAQTGILRYEQYF. CDR3 nucleotides: TGTGCCTGGAGTGCCCAGACAGGGATCCTCAGGTACGAGCAGTACTTC. Supplemented by reference TRBV30 and TRBJ2-7, the full variable domain reads SQTIHQWPATLVQPVGSPLSLECTVEGTSNPNLYWYRQAAGRGLQLLFYSVGIGQISSEVPQNLSASRPQDRQFILSSKKLLLSDSGFYLCAWSAQTGILRYEQYFGPGTRLTVT.

This rearrangement joins TRBV7-6 to TRBJ2-5; D is perhaps TRBD2 (7 bases). This CDR3 spans 14 amino acids. Between the trimmed V and J ends, which lost 0 bases and 7 bases, there was a span of 12 bases. Germline V lookup: CDR1 SGHVS, CDR2 FNYEAQ. The DNA of the CDR3 is TGTGCCAGCAGCTTAGCGGGGGGGCCGGGGACCCAGTACTTC. Protein: CASSLAGGPGTQYF.

The chain links TRBV4-1 to TRBJ1-1; D possibly corresponds to TRBD1 (5 bases). This CDR3 has 15 amino acids. Germline V gene data show CDR1 as MGHRA and CDR2 as YSYEKL. V was shortened by 4 bases and J by 4 bases, with 16 bases between the two germline ends. The CDR3 region is CASSLPSGGGTEAFF. The CDR3 DNA reads as TGCGCCAGCAGCCTACCCTCGGGGGGGGGCACTGAAGCTTTCTTT.

The chain recombines TRBV4-1 with TRBJ2-7, with 8 bases identical to TRBD2. After removal of 3 bases from V and 2 bases from J, the junction contained 12 bases not matched to a gene. Germline CDR1 is MGHRA and CDR2 is YSYEKL. The CDR3 is 17 residues long. CDR3 sequence: CASSHGREGRGTYEQYF. The CDR3 region has the DNA TGCGCCAGCAGCCACGGGAGGGAGGGCCGGGGTACCTACGAGCAGTACTTC.

This CDR3 is CASSVAGVRGNEQFF. The DNA for the CDR3 is TGTGCCAGCAGCGTAGCCGGGGTCAGAGGCAATGAGCAGTTCTTC. The chain employs TRBV9 and TRBJ2-1; D possibly corresponds to TRBD2 (5 bases). The germline V gene encodes CDR1 SGDLS and CDR2 YYNGEE. CDR3 length: 15 amino acids. Trimming removed 0 bases at V and 6 bases at J, with 13 bases between.

With respect to this clone: Germline and junction disagree at one end, which may indicate a read error. The CDR3, as DNA: TGTGCCAGCAGCTGGACTGCAGAGCTGTTCTTC. As protein: CASSWTAELFF. The V gene is TRBV13, the J gene TRBJ2-1, with a possible D match to TRBD2 (5 bases). The CDR3 extends over 11 amino acids. The germline gives CDR1 PRHDT, CDR2 FYEKMQ (reference sequence).

DNA of the CDR3: TGTGCCATCAGTGACCCCCCGGGACAGGGAGCGAACACTGAAGCTTTCTTT. Translating it yields CAISDPPGQGANTEAFF. This chain connects TRBV10-3 to TRBJ1-1; 9 nucleotides agree with TRBD1. The CDR3 has 17 amino acids. Germline assignment: CDR1 ENHRY and CDR2 SYGVKD. V trimming: 3 bases; J trimming: 1 base; junction bases outside the gene matches: 9.

This clone was counted a single time. The chain carries TRBV5-1 and TRBJ2-7; TRBD1 matches 12 bases. Trimming removed 1 base from V and 5 bases from J; junction bases left unmatched: 10. This CDR3 has 17 residues. CDR1 and CDR2 from the germline V gene are SGHRS and YFSETQ. CDR3 protein: CASSLSGTGTGGHEQYF. CDR3 DNA: TGCGCCAGCAGCTTGTCGGGGACCGGGACAGGGGGCCACGAGCAGTACTTC.

This chain uses TRBV6-5 with TRBJ2-3; D call uncertain. CDR1 is MNHEY, CDR2 SVGAGI, per germline. Trimming cost V 6 bases and J 0 bases, with 7 bases left between them. The CDR3 is made up of 13 amino acids. CDR3 bases: TGTGCCAGCAGAATTACTAGCACAGATACGCAGTATTTT. Translating gives CASRITSTDTQYF.

J is TRBJ2-7 and V is TRBV19, with D perhaps TRBD1 (6 bases). Germline CDR1 LNHDA, CDR2 SQIVND (reference sequence). The CDR3 runs 12 residues. V lost 4 bases, J lost 5 bases, and 9 bases lay in between. DNA for the CDR3: TGTGCCAGTAGTACTGGGACAAACGAGCAGTACTTC. Translated, it gives CASSTGTNEQYF.

This chain uses TRBV7-2 with TRBJ2-3; 14 positions agree with TRBD2. Germline assignment: CDR1 SGHTA and CDR2 FQGNSA. After removal of 5 bases from V and 10 bases from J, the junction contained 11 bases not matched to a gene. The CDR3 consists of 16 residues. CDR3 in DNA: TGTGCCAGCAGCCCGGGACTAGCGGGGGCGAGGGAGGCGCAGTATTTT. Translated: CASSPGLAGAREAQYF.

There are a few counts of this clone. The chain carries TRBV29-1 and TRBJ1-2; D unresolved. V lost 6 bases to trimming and J lost 4 bases, with 12 bases between them. The CDR3 consists of 12 residues. CDR1 is SQVTM and CDR2 is ANQGSEA in the germline V gene. The CDR3 coding sequence is TGCAGCGTCGCAATAGGAGTCTATGGCTACACCTTC. It specifies CSVAIGVYGYTF.

The chain is built from TRBV7-8 and TRBJ1-4, with D unresolved. CDR1 is SGHVS and CDR2 is FQNEAQ in the germline V gene. The CDR3 extends over 17 amino acids. Trimming pared 2 bases from V and 0 bases from J, leaving 13 bases between. In DNA form, the CDR3 reads TGTGCCAGCAGCTTACCGCGCCGACTTGCAACTAATGAAAAACTGTTTTTT. Amino acid sequence: CASSLPRRLATNEKLFF. Full variable domain (rest looked up from reference TRBV7-8 and TRBJ1-4): GAGVSQSPRYKVAKRGQDVALRCDPISGHVSLFWYQQALGQGPEFLTYFQNEAQLDKSGLPSDRFFAERPEGSVSTLKIQRTQQEDSAVYLCASSLPRRLATNEKLFFGSGTQLSVL.